The 19 T cell receptor beta chains below come from one sample, sequenced in a study of cytomegalovirus exposure and HLA in healthy donors. Profiling relied on immunoSEQ multiplex PCR, and the TCRdb table lists in-frame clones only, not all of them. The profile shows more than 95,000 clones, about 96% of them singletons. The sample consisted of PBMCs. These receptor sequences come from a man between 18 and 35 years old in good health and CMV-seronegative.

V usage is TRBV7-3 and J usage is TRBJ2-7; D gene unclear. Germline V gene lookup returns CDR1 SGHTA and CDR2 FQGTGA. The CDR3 sequence is 13 residues long. V lost 5 bases and J lost 5, with 13 bases in between. CDR3 in amino acids: CASSPPEENEQYF. The CDR3 bases are TGTGCCAGCAGCCCCCCCGAAGAGAACGAGCAGTACTTC. The complete variable domain, with remaining parts taken from reference TRBV7-3 and TRBJ2-7, reads GAGVSQTPSNKVTEKGKYVELRCDPISGHTALYWYRQSLGQGPEFLIYFQGTGAADDSGLPNDRFFAVRPEGSVSTLKIQRTERGDSAVYLCASSPPEENEQYFGPGTRLTVT.

The chain carries TRBV28 and TRBJ2-7, with a tentative D call TRBD1 (7 bases). The CDR3 consists of 14 residues. V was cut by 7 bases and J by 9 bases, with 22 bases left in between. Germline CDR1 and CDR2: MDHEN and SYDVKM. As DNA, the CDR3 is TGTGCCAGCATCCGTTCCCGACAGGGAGGCGCGCAGTACTTC. This gives the protein CASIRSRQGGAQYF.

The rearrangement joins TRBV27 to TRBJ2-7, with 12 bases matching TRBD1. The V segment lost 5 bases and the J segment 7 bases; nucleotides outside the gene matches: 12. This CDR3 is built from 16 residues. Germline-derived CDR1 and CDR2 are MNHEY and SMNVEV (reference sequence). The CDR3 here is CASSPRQGQGAKEQYF. Here the CDR3 DNA reads TGTGCCAGCAGTCCCCGCCAGGGACAGGGGGCAAAAGAGCAGTACTTC.

The chain joins TRBV5-1 to TRBJ2-7; tentatively, D is TRBD1 (6 bases). Trimming stripped 0 bases from V and 3 bases from J, with 7 bases between. CDR1 is SGHRS and CDR2 is YFSETQ in the germline V gene. There are 13 residues in the CDR3. CDR3 DNA: TGCGCCAGCAGCTTGGGACAGGTCTACGAGCAGTACTTC. Protein product: CASSLGQVYEQYF.

The J gene is TRBJ2-1, the V gene TRBV28; no firm D call. CDR1 is MDHEN, CDR2 SYDVKM, per germline. The V gene lost 7 bases and the J gene lost 2 bases, with 9 bases spanning the gap. This CDR3 region has 13 residues. The CDR3 DNA reads as TGTGCCAGCATCACTTCTACCTACAATGAGCAGTTCTTC. It specifies CASITSTYNEQFF.

CDR3 protein: CASSPSTGTYEQYF. CDR3 coding DNA: TGTGCCAGCAGCCCTTCGACAGGGACCTACGAGCAGTACTTC. J is TRBJ2-7 and V is TRBV9, with 7 bases lining up with TRBD1. V lost 4 bases, J lost 2 bases, and 6 bases stayed unmatched. Germline lookup yields CDR1 SGDLS and CDR2 YYNGEE. This CDR3 has 14 residues. The variable domain in full, completed from reference TRBV9 and TRBJ2-7, reads DSGVTQTPKHLITATGQRVTLRCSPRSGDLSVYWYQQSLDQGLQFLIQYYNGEERAKGNILERFSAQQFPDLHSELNLSSLELGDSALYFCASSPSTGTYEQYFGPGTRLTVT.

The chain has TRBV9 and TRBJ2-7; 8 bases align to TRBD2. Germline CDR1 and CDR2: SGDLS and YYNGEE. V was pared by 0 bases and J by 4 bases, with 12 bases of the junction left unmatched. The CDR3 has 17 residues. As DNA, the CDR3 is TGTGCCAGCAGCGTAGGGAGTAGCGGGGCCTCTATTTACGAGCAGTACTTC. Protein product: CASSVGSSGASIYEQYF. Full variable domain (outside the CDR3, taken from reference TRBV9 and TRBJ2-7): DSGVTQTPKHLITATGQRVTLRCSPRSGDLSVYWYQQSLDQGLQFLIQYYNGEERAKGNILERFSAQQFPDLHSELNLSSLELGDSALYFCASSVGSSGASIYEQYFGPGTRLTVT.

The chain links TRBV5-4 to TRBJ1-1; D not certain. Trimming cost V 3 bases and J 1 base, with 13 bases left between them. The CDR3 is made up of 15 amino acids. CDR1 is SGHNT, CDR2 YYREEE, per germline (reference sequence). The CDR3 region is CASSSAWAANTEAFF. DNA of the CDR3: TGTGCCAGCAGCTCTGCTTGGGCTGCGAACACTGAAGCTTTCTTT.

This chain uses TRBV27 with TRBJ2-3, with D possibly matching TRBD1 (6 bases). The CDR3 sequence is 14 residues long. Germline lookup yields CDR1 MNHEY and CDR2 SMNVEV (reference sequence). The ends were cut back, 3 bases at V and 5 bases at J, with 12 bases in the middle. The CDR3 nucleotides are TGTGCCAGCAGTTTCAGGGGTCTGATAGATACGCAGTATTTT. Its translation is CASSFRGLIDTQYF.

This chain links TRBV5-6 with TRBJ1-4, with 8 nucleotides matching TRBD1. The CDR3 is made up of 15 amino acids. Germline trimming cut 5 bases from V and 2 bases from J; bases unmatched to any gene: 5. In germline, CDR1 is SGHDT, CDR2 YYEEEE. Here the CDR3 DNA reads TGTGCCAGCAGGAGGACAGGGATTACTAATGAAAAACTGTTTTTT. Protein sequence: CASRRTGITNEKLFF.

This chain connects TRBV11-3 to TRBJ2-1; 10 positions agree with TRBD2. Germline values: CDR1 SGHNT, CDR2 YENEEA. V shed 3 bases and J 5 bases; nucleotides not matched to a gene: 4. The CDR3 totals 15 residues. The CDR3 bases are TGTGCCAGCAGCTTGGGTACTAGCGGGAACAATGAGCAGTTCTTC. Amino acid sequence: CASSLGTSGNNEQFF.

J is TRBJ2-7 and V is TRBV25-1, with a tentative D call TRBD2 (6 bases). Germline V gene lookup returns CDR1 MGHDK and CDR2 SYGVNS. There are 15 residues in the CDR3. V was pared by 4 bases and J by 1 base, with 14 bases between. As DNA, the CDR3 is TGTGCCAGCAGTGGACCTCCGGGACTTTCCTACGAGCAGTACTTC. Translated: CASSGPPGLSYEQYF.

This chain links TRBV5-6 with TRBJ1-5; D uncertain. V lost 4 bases and J lost 5, with 16 bases in between. The CDR3 sequence is 15 residues long. Germline CDR1 is SGHDT and CDR2 is YYEEEE. The CDR3 DNA is TGTGCCAGCAGCGGCGGACTCAACCCCTATCAGCCCCAGCATTTT. It yields the protein CASSGGLNPYQPQHF.

The chain carries TRBV18 and TRBJ2-5; tentatively, D is TRBD1 (5 bases). The germline V and J ends were trimmed by 4 bases and 2 bases, with 11 bases remaining between them. Germline V gene data show CDR1 as KGHSH and CDR2 as LQKENI. CDR3 size: 14 residues. DNA for the CDR3: TGTGCCAGCTCACGGGGCAGGCTTCAAGAGACCCAGTACTTC. It specifies CASSRGRLQETQYF.

The V gene is TRBV23-1, the J gene TRBJ2-3; 8 bases are a match to TRBD2. TRBV23-1 falls under the ORF class, with uncertain function. CDR3 size: 18 residues. J was trimmed by 4 bases and V by 0 bases; bases with no gene match: 12. CDR3 coding DNA: TGCGCCAGCAGTCAATCGGGGCGTCGGCGGGAGGTCTCAGATACGCAGTATTTT. It codes for CASSQSGRRREVSDTQYF.

The chain has TRBV6-6 and TRBJ2-7; D possibly corresponds to TRBD2 (6 bases). CDR1 is MNHNY and CDR2 is SVGAGI in the germline V gene (reference sequence). Trimming took 5 bases from V and 0 from J, leaving 14 bases between them. The CDR3 is 15 amino acids. CDR3 nucleotide sequence: TGTGCCAGCAGTCACGGCGGGGCGAGCTCCTACGAGCAGTACTTC. Protein: CASSHGGASSYEQYF.

This sequence joins TRBV5-4 and TRBJ2-5; D gene unclear. This CDR3 has 13 amino acids. CDR1 and CDR2 (germline): SGHNT, YYREEE (reference sequence). V lost 2 bases and J lost 0, with 5 bases in between. DNA for the CDR3: TGTGCCAGCAGCTTAGAGTACCAAGAGACCCAGTACTTC. Protein: CASSLEYQETQYF.

The V and J genes are TRBV30 and TRBJ1-2; maybe TRBD1 (5 bases). The V gene lost 3 bases and the J gene lost 8 bases, with 16 bases spanning the gap. This CDR3 spans 13 amino acids. Looked up from germline, CDR1 is GTSNPN and CDR2 is SVGIG (reference sequence). CDR3 sequence reads: CAWRTPGVEGYTF. The CDR3 DNA is TGTGCCTGGAGAACCCCGGGGGTTGAGGGCTACACCTTC.

The chain uses TRBV11-3 and TRBJ2-2; TRBD1 agrees at 9 bases. V lost 3 bases, J lost 6 bases, and 5 bases stayed unmatched. Germline V lookup: CDR1 SGHNT, CDR2 YENEEA. This CDR3 is built from 15 residues. CDR3 in DNA: TGTGCCAGCAGCTTCTTAAGACAGGGGGCCGGGGAGCTGTTTTTT. It specifies CASSFLRQGAGELFF.